One and the same sample provided the 5 T cell receptor beta chains below, sequenced in a study of shared clonotypes between healthy human individuals (dated by TCRdb to the early 2020s). Preparation of the library involved the immunoSEQ multiplex PCR assay. TCRdb mirrors the immuneACCESS table, restricted to in-frame sequences. Some clones are absent from its copies; in checked studies, under half trace to an unresolved V gene, and the reason for the others is unknown. Across this sample there are some 980,000 clones, with 76% seen only once. About 1.5% of the sample is taken by the ten largest. The source material was memory CD4+ T cells sorted from blood. The cell subset or site label, read with the paper, signifies: CD45RA-negative fraction. The receptors stem from a young man in good health.

CDR3 in amino acids: CASSLGSMRFDEQFF. The CDR3 DNA reads as TGCGCCAGCAGCTTGGGGTCGATGAGGTTCGATGAGCAGTTCTTC. The rearrangement uses TRBV5-1 and TRBJ2-1, with D unclear. The CDR3 runs to 15 residues. Germline assignment: CDR1 SGHRS and CDR2 YFSETQ. Trimming pared 0 bases from V and 8 bases from J, leaving 15 bases between.

The gene calls are TRBV5-4 and TRBJ1-2; D is ambiguous. Germline-derived CDR1 and CDR2 are SGHNT and YYREEE (reference sequence). CDR3 size: 14 residues. Deletions cut 0 bases from V and 5 bases from J, with 11 bases between. The CDR3 DNA follows: TGTGCCAGCAGCTTGGAACAGCCTGTGTATGGCTACACCTTC. Translated, it gives CASSLEQPVYGYTF.

The chain joins TRBV2 to TRBJ2-5, with 11 bases aligning to TRBD1. The germline V gene encodes CDR1 SNHLY and CDR2 FYNNEI. The CDR3 is made up of 14 amino acids. V gave up 6 bases and J gave up 4 bases; unmatched junction bases: 4. Written as DNA, the CDR3 is TGTGCCAGCAGGGGAGGGACAGGGGGAGAGACCCAGTACTTC. It encodes CASRGGTGGETQYF. Supplemented by reference TRBV2 and TRBJ2-5, the full variable domain reads EPEVTQTPSHQVTQMGQEVILRCVPISNHLYFYWYRQILGQKVEFLVSFYNNEISEKSEIFDDQFSVERPDGSNFTLKIRSTKLEDSAMYFCASRGGTGGETQYFGPGTRLLVL.

This clone was detected only a few times. The chain recombines TRBV2 with TRBJ1-3; 9 bases line up with TRBD1. With 6 bases clipped from V and 4 bases from J, the junction kept 1 base outside the gene matches. CDR3 size: 13 residues. Germline V gene lookup returns CDR1 SNHLY and CDR2 FYNNEI. Here the CDR3 reads CASRGTGGNTIYF. The CDR3 DNA reads TGTGCCAGCAGAGGGACAGGGGGAAACACCATATATTTT.

The V call is TRBV7-3, the J call TRBJ2-7; no reliable D call. The V end lost 0 bases, the J end lost 5 bases, and 8 bases lay between the germline ends. Looked up from germline, CDR1 is SGHTA and CDR2 is FQGTGA. The CDR3 spans 13 residues. In DNA, the CDR3 is TGTGCCAGCAGCTTAACGCGTGACAACGAGCAGTACTTC. This sequence encodes CASSLTRDNEQYF.